The clone carrying this T cell receptor beta chain has at least ten counts. Trimming pared 1 base from V and 0 bases from J, leaving 8 bases between. Germline V lookup: CDR1 ENHRY, CDR2 SYGVKD. The CDR3 runs 15 residues. Researchers prepared the TCRbeta library using unique molecular identifiers, the study reports. Each CDR3 protein gets one entry after TCRdb re-called the PCR reads with MiXCR. The sample has about 230,000 distinct CDR3 sequences, 9.7% seen once; the top ten hold approximately 5.4%. The record originates from a study of T-cell reconstitution after alpha-beta-depleted transplantation in children.

This clonotype originated in a human donor who donated a stem cell graft to a child with SCID. The sample here was PBMCs from the stem cell graft donor, taken from the stem cell graft. The rearrangement uses TRBV10-3 and TRBJ2-3; tentative D call: TRBD1 (6 bases). The CDR3 region is CAISEFRGSTDTQYF. The CDR3 DNA sequence: TGTGCCATCAGTGAGTTTAGGGGGAGCACAGATACGCAGTATTTT.